This T cell receptor beta chain was recorded in a study of blood T cell repertoires in COVID-19. Study context: There were acute and convalescent COVID-19 samples, and they came from the United States, Italy and Spain.

This clone came up a few times. Trimming removed 1 base at V and 3 bases at J, with 7 bases between. From germline, CDR1 is SEHNR and CDR2 FQNEAQ (reference sequence). There are 14 residues in the CDR3. In the original processing: Amplifying reference gene primers gave estimates of nucleated cell counts. Profiled with immunoSEQ multiplex PCR; TCRdb holds only in-frame clones, not every one. V, J and clone size are taken as reported in that table, and D and trimming were inferred from the DNA itself. The table includes 150,000 to 200,000 clones, 87% detected once. This sequence originates from a woman under 30 who had recovered from COVID-19. The gene calls are TRBV7-9 and TRBJ1-5; D gene unclear. The source material was peripheral blood. The CDR3 DNA reads TGTGCCAGCAGCTTAGTGGGCTTCAATCAGCCCCAGCATTTT. Translation: CASSLVGFNQPQHF.